Presented here are 10 T cell receptor beta chains from one specimen sequenced in a study of blood T cell repertoires in COVID-19. Sequencing used immunoSEQ multiplex PCR; TCRdb keeps in-frame clones, though not all of them. The sample holds about 160,000 clones, around 85% seen once. The sequencing input was peripheral blood. Receptors originate from a man of 80 years or more with COVID-19, enrolled during active disease.

The rearrangement joins TRBV6-1 to TRBJ1-6; 10 positions match TRBD1. CDR1 is MNHNS, CDR2 SASEGT, per germline. The V segment lost 3 bases and the J segment 5 bases; nucleotides outside the gene matches: 7. CDR3 size: 17 residues. CDR3 protein: CASSDKGQGFNNSPLHF. The CDR3 nucleotides read TGTGCCAGCAGTGACAAGGGACAGGGGTTCAATAATTCACCCCTCCACTTT.

This clone was recorded a few times. The V gene is TRBV15, the J gene TRBJ1-4; D is ambiguous. The CDR3 contains 13 residues. Germline V gene lookup returns CDR1 LNHNV and CDR2 YYDKDF (reference sequence). With 3 bases removed from V and 8 bases from J, the gap between germline ends came to 10 bases. This CDR3 reads CATSSGQTEKLFF. DNA for the CDR3: TGTGCCACCAGCAGTGGGCAGACCGAAAAACTGTTTTTT.

J is TRBJ2-2 and V is TRBV29-1; tentative D call: TRBD1 (5 bases). Trimming shortened V by 7 bases and J by 3 bases, and 9 bases separated the two germline ends. This CDR3 has 12 residues. Per germline, CDR1 SQVTM and CDR2 ANQGSEA. The CDR3 DNA follows: TGCAGCGCCGACAGTTACACCGGGGAGCTGTTTTTT. Translating gives CSADSYTGELFF.

V gene TRBV6-5 combines with J gene TRBJ1-1, with D possibly matching TRBD1 (5 bases). Germline CDR1 and CDR2: MNHEY and SVGAGI. CDR3 size: 13 residues. Trimming left V 7 bases short and J 1 base short, with 10 bases between. The chain's CDR3 is CASTRTTNTEAFF. The CDR3 DNA follows: TGTGCCAGCACCCGGACAACGAACACTGAAGCTTTCTTT.

The chain employs TRBV2 and TRBJ1-1; TRBD1 agrees at 10 bases. With 5 bases clipped from V and 0 bases from J, the junction kept 6 bases outside the gene matches. Per germline, CDR1 SNHLY and CDR2 FYNNEI. The CDR3 has 16 amino acids. The CDR3: CASSQTGGEMNTEAFF. The DNA of the CDR3 is TGTGCCAGCAGTCAGACAGGGGGCGAGATGAACACTGAAGCTTTCTTT.

This chain links TRBV6-5 with TRBJ1-1; 8 bases fit TRBD1. The ends lost 10 bases at V and 0 bases at J; junction bases unmatched: 4. Germline CDR1 and CDR2: MNHEY and SVGAGI. The CDR3 covers 13 residues. CDR3 nucleotide sequence: TGTGCCACACACAGGGGGGTGAACACTGAAGCTTTCTTT. Its translation is CATHRGVNTEAFF.

The gene calls are TRBV5-1 and TRBJ2-1, with 15 bases that match TRBD2. V was clipped by 0 bases and J by 5 bases; unmatched bases: 3. Germline assignment: CDR1 SGHRS and CDR2 YFSETQ. This CDR3 comprises 17 residues. The DNA of the CDR3 is TGCGCCAGCAGCTTGGCGGGACTAGCGGGGGGTCACAATGAGCAGTTCTTC. Protein product: CASSLAGLAGGHNEQFF.

The rearrangement joins TRBV2 to TRBJ2-5; 8 bases agree with TRBD1. Germline CDR1 reads SNHLY; CDR2 reads FYNNEI. The CDR3 covers 15 residues. The V and J ends lost 5 bases and 4 bases, in that order; junction bases with no gene match: 9. The CDR3, as DNA: TGTGCCAGCAGTTTGACAGGGGTTAAGCGAGAGACCCAGTACTTC. Encoded protein: CASSLTGVKRETQYF.

The genes are TRBV12-1 and TRBJ2-1; TRBD1 reflects the table's D call only, with no check against the DNA. TRBV12-1 is recorded as a pseudogene. The CDR3 contains 15 residues. The CDR3 sequence is CASSPTESSYNEQFF. The CDR3 DNA is TGTGCCAGCAGCCCGACAGAGAGCTCCTACAATGAGCAGTTCTTC.

The chain has TRBV19 and TRBJ1-5; D may be TRBD1 (5 bases). The CDR3 spans 21 residues. Per germline, CDR1 LNHDA and CDR2 SQIVND (reference sequence). V was shortened by 2 bases and J by 0 bases, with 26 bases between the two germline ends. The CDR3 protein is CASSILTFGQGGVYSNQPQHF. The CDR3 DNA reads as TGTGCCAGTAGTATACTGACTTTCGGACAAGGAGGGGTTTATAGCAATCAGCCCCAGCATTTT.